This is a list of T cell receptor beta chains from one sample in a study of shared clonotypes between healthy human individuals. The assay was immunoSEQ multiplex PCR, and TCRdb's table has in-frame clones only and misses some. This sample has roughly 2,000,000 clones, with about 95% found just once. Sequencing used naive CD8+ T cells sorted from blood. Receptors were obtained from a man aged 18 to 30 in good health. Each CDR3 is given with its conserved first and last residue. The D gene is left open where the match is weak. A clone size is listed for some rows: how often the clone was seen (once, few, many), or a class if it is expanded.

CDR3 DNA	CDR3 protein	V gene	D gene	J gene	clone size	CDR3 length
TGTGCCAGCAGTTTGACAGGGGTCCACAATGAGCAGTTCTTC	CASSLTGVHNEQFF	TRBV28	TRBD1	TRBJ2-1	NA	14
TGTGCCAGCAGTTTTTTCCCAGCGTCTCGGAACATTCAGTACTTC	CASSFFPASRNIQYF	TRBV27	NA	TRBJ2-4	NA	15
TGTGCCAGCAGTTACCATCCTAGCAATGAGCAGTTCTTC	CASSYHPSNEQFF	TRBV6-5	NA	TRBJ2-1	once	13
TGTGCTAGTGGTTTGCCGCAGGGATCCCCCCACGAGCAGTACTTC	CASGLPQGSPHEQYF	TRBV12-5	NA	TRBJ2-7	once	15
TGTGCCAGCAGTAACGACTTTAGCGCCGAGACCCAGTACTTC	CASSNDFSAETQYF	TRBV6-6	NA	TRBJ2-5	NA	14
TGTGCCAGCAGGGGATTCGGGACCGCCGAGTTCTTC	CASRGFGTAEFF	TRBV6-5	NA	TRBJ2-1	once	12
TGTGCCAGCAGTAGTCAGGCCCCGGGACAGGGATATTATTTGGCCTACGAGCAGTACTTC	CASSSQAPGQGYYLAYEQYF	TRBV6-4	TRBD1	TRBJ2-7	NA	20
TGTGCCAGCAGCGTAGAGGCTAGCGGGGGGGCCCACACAGATACGCAGTATTTT	CASSVEASGGAHTDTQYF	TRBV9	TRBD2	TRBJ2-3	NA	18
TGCGCCAGCAGCCAAGAGGTACAGGGGGCAGGATCACCCCTCCACTTT	CASSQEVQGAGSPLHF	TRBV4-3	TRBD1	TRBJ1-6	NA	16
TGCGCCAGCAGCCAGACAGGGAAGGAGGGTGGGAATGAGCAGTTCTTC	CASSQTGKEGGNEQFF	TRBV4-1	NA	TRBJ2-1	NA	16
TGTGCCAGCAGTGGATTCGCGGGGGGTGACAATGAGCAGTTCTTC	CASSGFAGGDNEQFF	TRBV2	TRBD2	TRBJ2-1	NA	15
TGTGCCAGCAGCTTGTTAAGGGGGGCCAAAAACATTCAGTACTTC	CASSLLRGAKNIQYF	TRBV5-6	NA	TRBJ2-4	NA	15
TGTGCCAGCAGTTACTCCCCCCAGAGCTTGTCCTATGGCTACACCTTC	CASSYSPQSLSYGYTF	TRBV6-6	NA	TRBJ1-2	NA	16
TGTGCCAGCAGCAATATTGGGGTAGCGGGAGTATACGAGCAGTACTTC	CASSNIGVAGVYEQYF	TRBV27	TRBD2	TRBJ2-7	NA	16
TGTGCCAGCAGCTTATCCACTTTGGAGACCCAGTACTTC	CASSLSTLETQYF	TRBV7-9	NA	TRBJ2-5	NA	13
TGTGCCAGCAGCTTAGGTCGGGGGCCCGCCTACGAGCAGTACTTC	CASSLGRGPAYEQYF	TRBV7-9	NA	TRBJ2-7	NA	15
TGTGCCAGCAGCGTAGCGGGAGTGGGTTACAATGAGCAGTTCTTC	CASSVAGVGYNEQFF	TRBV9	NA	TRBJ2-1	once	15
TGTGCCAGCAGTTTCACGGGACTTCCGGACGAGCAGTACTTC	CASSFTGLPDEQYF	TRBV28	NA	TRBJ2-7	NA	14
TGTGCCTGGAGTGATGACAGTAGCTCCTATAATTCACCCCTCCACTTT	CAWSDDSSSYNSPLHF	TRBV30	NA	TRBJ1-6	NA	16
TGTGCCAGCAGTTTCACCCAGGCGCTTAATTCACCCCTCCACTTT	CASSFTQALNSPLHF	TRBV27	NA	TRBJ1-6	NA	15
TGTGCCAGCAGCTTGAGGCAGGTCCTCACAGATACGCAGTATTTT	CASSLRQVLTDTQYF	TRBV5-6	NA	TRBJ2-3	NA	15
TGTGCCAGCAAACACGGACGTGAGCAGTACTTC	CASKHGREQYF	TRBV27	NA	TRBJ2-7	NA	11
TGTGCCAGCACCCCTGGCCCAGGGGAAGGGGAGACCCAGTACTTC	CASTPGPGEGETQYF	TRBV6-5	NA	TRBJ2-5	NA	15
TGTGCCAGCAGCTTTTCAGGGCATGAGCAGTTCTTC	CASSFSGHEQFF	TRBV7-2	NA	TRBJ2-1	NA	12
TGTGCCAGCAGCTTGGGGGACCACGGCTACGGGCAGTTCTTC	CASSLGDHGYGQFF	TRBV5-6	NA	TRBJ2-1	NA	14
TGTGCCAGCAGCTTATACGAAGGCGGCGAGCAGTTCTTC	CASSLYEGGEQFF	TRBV11-3	NA	TRBJ2-1	NA	13
TGTGCCAGCAGTTTGTCGGGCAATGAGCAGTTCTTC	CASSLSGNEQFF	TRBV27	NA	TRBJ2-1	NA	12
TGTGCCAGCAGTCCAACACAGGGGGGGTGGGCAACTAATGAAAAACTGTTTTTT	CASSPTQGGWATNEKLFF	TRBV28	TRBD1	TRBJ1-4	NA	18
TGCGCCAGCAGCCATAGGACAGGGGACTTCTACGAGCAGTACTTC	CASSHRTGDFYEQYF	TRBV4-1	TRBD1	TRBJ2-7	NA	15
TGTGCCAGCAGTGAAGGGGTCTTTAGCACAGATACGCAGTATTTT	CASSEGVFSTDTQYF	TRBV2	NA	TRBJ2-3	NA	15
TGTGCCAGCAGTTTATTGCAGACCTCCTACGAGCAGTACTTC	CASSLLQTSYEQYF	TRBV27	NA	TRBJ2-7	NA	14
TGTGCCAGCAGTTTATCGTCGGAGGTTTACAATGAGCAGTTCTTC	CASSLSSEVYNEQFF	TRBV27	NA	TRBJ2-1	NA	15
TGTGCCAGCAGCGAGACTAGCGGGGGGTTAGATACGCAGTATTTT	CASSETSGGLDTQYF	TRBV7-9	TRBD2	TRBJ2-3	NA	15
TGTGCCAGCAGTTTAACAGGGGACTATGGCTACACCTTC	CASSLTGDYGYTF	TRBV27	TRBD1	TRBJ1-2	once	13
TGCGCCAGCAGCTTTACAGGGGGCAGTGCTGGCTACACCTTC	CASSFTGGSAGYTF	TRBV5-1	TRBD1	TRBJ1-2	NA	14
TGTGCCAGCAGCTGGGACAGATCCTACGAGCAGTACTTC	CASSWDRSYEQYF	TRBV11-2	TRBD1	TRBJ2-7	NA	13
TGCGCCAGCAGCTTGTTAGGTGAGCAGTTCTTC	CASSLLGEQFF	TRBV5-1	NA	TRBJ2-1	NA	11
TGTGCCAGCAGTCCCCACGGGGTAGGGCAGCCCCAGCATTTT	CASSPHGVGQPQHF	TRBV27	NA	TRBJ1-5	NA	14
TGTGCCAGCATCGGACAGACCTACAATGAGCAGTTCTTC	CASIGQTYNEQFF	TRBV27	NA	TRBJ2-1	NA	13
TGCGCCAGCAGCCAGGGACTAGCGGGCTACAATGAGCAGTTCTTC	CASSQGLAGYNEQFF	TRBV4-3	TRBD2	TRBJ2-1	NA	15
TGTGCCAGCAGTGAATATGGAGGGGACCTCTTCCGAACTGAAGCTTTCTTT	CASSEYGGDLFRTEAFF	TRBV25-1	NA	TRBJ1-1	NA	17
TGTGCCAGCAGTGCGGACTATCGACAGCCCCAGCATTTT	CASSADYRQPQHF	TRBV6-5	NA	TRBJ1-5	NA	13
TGCGCCAGCAGCCAAGAACCTAGCGGGAGTGGCTACGAGCAGTACTTC	CASSQEPSGSGYEQYF	TRBV4-3	TRBD2	TRBJ2-7	NA	16
TGTGCCATCAGTGAGGGACAGGACGGTGGCTACACCTTC	CAISEGQDGGYTF	TRBV10-3	TRBD1	TRBJ1-2	NA	13
TGTGCCAGCAGTGAATTGGGGGCCTATCCTGGAAACACCATATATTTT	CASSELGAYPGNTIYF	TRBV6-1	NA	TRBJ1-3	NA	16
TGTGCCAGCAGTTTGGACAGGGGATACGGAAACACCATATATTTT	CASSLDRGYGNTIYF	TRBV28	TRBD1	TRBJ1-3	NA	15
TGTGCCTGGTGGCAGGGCCCTGCGAGTAGCACAGATACGCAGTATTTT	CAWWQGPASSTDTQYF	TRBV30	NA	TRBJ2-3	NA	16
TGTGCCAGCCACTTGACAGGGTCCGGGGAGCTGTTTTTT	CASHLTGSGELFF	TRBV18	TRBD1	TRBJ2-2	once	13
TGTGCCACCGAGAGCGGACAAGAGACCCAGTACTTC	CATESGQETQYF	TRBV19	NA	TRBJ2-5	NA	12
TGTGCCTGGAGGGACCAGGGTTGGGGGGAGATGGGGTACGAGCAGTACTTC	CAWRDQGWGEMGYEQYF	TRBV30	NA	TRBJ2-7	NA	17
TGTGCCAGCAGTTTACTGGGGTGGCACACCTTC	CASSLLGWHTF	TRBV28	NA	TRBJ1-2	few	11
TGCGCCAGCAGCCAAGGGCCCTCCGGCCGCTACGAGCAGTACTTC	CASSQGPSGRYEQYF	TRBV4-1	NA	TRBJ2-7	NA	15
TGTGCCAGCAGCCCCGAGGCAGTTAATGAGCAGTTCTTC	CASSPEAVNEQFF	TRBV13	NA	TRBJ2-1	once	13
TGCGCCAGCAGTGAAATATACGAGCAGTACTTC	CASSEIYEQYF	TRBV10-2	NA	TRBJ2-7	once	11